The 21 T cell receptor beta chains listed next were all sequenced from one sample in a study of glioma-infiltrating T cells. Using RNA template, CDR3s of TCR alpha and beta were amplified with iRepertoire arm-PCR. TCRdb recomputed calls from the multiplex PCR reads with MiXCR, one row per CDR3 protein. The sample lists about 190,000 distinct CDR3 sequences, 25% to 35% seen once, with over 20% in the top ten. Sequencing was carried out using glioma tissue, nonneoplastic brain tissue, or PBMCs (not recorded which). Source of these receptors: a human donor with low-grade glioma or glioblastoma, undergoing nonglioma brain surgery, or in good health (not recorded which).

The count of this clonotype is one. Compared with germline, one end of the junction differs, possibly owing to a read error. The chain links TRBV15 to TRBJ2-7, with TRBD2 matching over 11 bases. This CDR3 comprises 15 residues. Germline values: CDR1 LNHNV, CDR2 YYDKDF (reference sequence). CDR3 DNA sequence: TGTTCCACCAGTCGAGTCACTAGCGGGAGAGAAGAGAAGTACTTC. Protein product: CSTSRVTSGREEKYF.

Remarks on this clonotype: The final CDR3 position lacks the conserved phenylalanine or tryptophan, pointing to a likely read error. The V gene is TRBV19, the J gene TRBJ2-1; TRBD1 matches 7 bases. Looked up from germline, CDR1 is LNHDA and CDR2 is SQIVND (reference sequence). This CDR3 has 14 residues. The trim removed 5 bases at V and 10 bases at J, leaving 11 bases unmatched. In nucleotides, the CDR3 is TGTGCCAGTAGTCCTAGGACAGGTCGGATGGAGCAGTTCTTA. Encoded protein: CASSPRTGRMEQFL.

This clonotype was detected ten times or more. V and J are TRBV20-1 and TRBJ2-3; 9 bases are a match to TRBD2. With 4 bases clipped from V and 6 bases from J, the junction kept 11 bases outside the gene matches. Germline loops: CDR1 DFQATT, CDR2 SNEGSKA (reference sequence). This CDR3 has 15 amino acids. CDR3 nucleotides: TGCAGTGCTAACCCCCCGGGACTAGCTACCGATACGCAGTATTTT. It codes for CSANPPGLATDTQYF.

With regard to this clonotype: This may come from a read error, since a much larger clone is one base off. Without the conserved terminal phenylalanine or tryptophan, this CDR3 likely stems from a read error. The V gene is TRBV7-2, the J gene TRBJ1-5, with unresolved D. V dropped 2 bases and J dropped 5 bases, with 10 bases sitting between them. Germline V gene sequence: CDR1 SGHTA, CDR2 FQGNSA. This CDR3 is built from 14 residues. The CDR3 bases are TGTGCCAGCAGCTTATCAGCAGGCTATCAGCCCCAGCATCTT. Its translation: CASSLSAGYQPQHL.

This clonotype came up many times. The rearrangement links TRBV27 to TRBJ2-5; D is tentatively TRBD1 or TRBD2 (5 bases each). In germline, CDR1 is MNHEY, CDR2 SMNVEV (reference sequence). The length of the CDR3 is 13 residues. V was cut by 2 bases and J by 5 bases, with 9 bases left in between. CDR3 loop: CASSLLGDETQYF. In DNA, the CDR3 is TGTGCCAGCAGTTTACTGGGGGACGAGACCCAGTACTTC.

The gene calls are TRBV11-1 and TRBJ1-1; 8 bases are a match to TRBD1. Germline V gives CDR1 SGHAT, CDR2 FQDESV (reference sequence). CDR3 length equals 16 residues. J lost 4 bases, V lost 1 base, and 8 bases had no gene match. CDR3 nucleotides: TGTGCCAGCAGCTTAGTAGGGACAGGAGGGCCCACTGAAGCTTTCTTT. This codes for CASSLVGTGGPTEAFF.

This clonotype was recorded a few times. The rearrangement joins TRBV5-1 to TRBJ1-5; tentative D call: TRBD1 (5 bases). Germline V gene data show CDR1 as SGHRS and CDR2 as YFSETQ. The CDR3 length is 15 residues. Trimming pared 3 bases from V and 7 bases from J, leaving 17 bases between. In DNA, the CDR3 is TGCGCCAGCAGCTCGCAGGGCGGGCTCGGACAGCCCCAGCATTTT. Protein sequence: CASSSQGGLGQPQHF.

Note on this clonotype: Just one base apart from a much larger clone, this may be a read error. The missing conserved phenylalanine or tryptophan at the end of this CDR3 makes a read error likely. The J gene is TRBJ2-6, the V gene TRBV20-1; D call uncertain. Between the trimmed V and J ends, which lost 0 bases and 1 base, there was a span of 13 bases. Germline V gene sequence: CDR1 DFQATT, CDR2 SNEGSKA (reference sequence). The CDR3 is made up of 17 amino acids. In DNA form, the CDR3 reads TGCAGTGCTAGAGATCGGCCGGCGAAATCTGGGGCCAACGTCCTGACTCTC. Translating gives CSARDRPAKSGANVLTL.

This clonotype has ten or more counts. The chain recombines TRBV6-1 with TRBJ1-2, with D perhaps TRBD1 (5 bases). This CDR3 has 11 amino acids. Germline assignment: CDR1 MNHNS and CDR2 SASEGT. V lost 6 bases to trimming and J lost 6 bases, with 8 bases between them. CDR3 sequence (DNA): TGTGCCAGCAGATACAGGAATGGCTACACCTTC. It is translated as CASRYRNGYTF.

As for this clonotype: With a much larger clone just one base away, this may be a read error. V gene TRBV2 combines with J gene TRBJ1-2; D unclear. Per the germline V gene, CDR1 is SNHLY and CDR2 is FYNNEI. The CDR3 spans 11 residues. The V gene lost 4 bases and the J gene lost 8 bases, with 8 bases spanning the gap. The chain's CDR3 is CASSGRAGYTF. CDR3 nucleotide sequence: TGTGCCAGCAGTGGCAGAGCGGGCTACACCTTC.

This clonotype was seen at least ten times. The chain employs TRBV2 and TRBJ2-1; the match to TRBD1 covers 9 bases. The CDR3 has 15 residues. Germline CDR1 and CDR2: SNHLY and FYNNEI. V trimming: 2 bases; J trimming: 9 bases; junction bases outside the gene matches: 8. This CDR3 is CASSELMGQGGEQFF. The DNA for the CDR3 is TGTGCCAGCAGTGAACTAATGGGACAGGGCGGTGAGCAGTTCTTC. The full variable domain, completed using reference TRBV2 and TRBJ2-1, is EPEVTQTPSHQVTQMGQEVILRCVPISNHLYFYWYRQILGQKVEFLVSFYNNEISEKSEIFDDQFSVERPDGSNFTLKIRSTKLEDSAMYFCASSELMGQGGEQFFGPGTRLTVL.

The rearrangement joins TRBV28 to TRBJ2-1; 10 bases align to TRBD2. CDR1 and CDR2 from the germline V gene are MDHEN and SYDVKM. The CDR3 consists of 16 residues. V lost 7 bases to trimming and J lost 4 bases; unmatched junction nucleotides: 10. In DNA, the CDR3 is TGTGCCAGCACACAAGCGGGAGGGCCTACATACAATGAGCAGTTCTTC. It encodes CASTQAGGPTYNEQFF.

This clonotype was found a few times. The rearrangement uses TRBV3-1 and TRBJ1-4; the D gene is possibly TRBD1 (5 bases). Germline CDR1 is LGHDT and CDR2 is YNNKEL (reference sequence). The ends were cut back, 3 bases at V and 0 bases at J, with 20 bases in the middle. The CDR3 extends over 19 amino acids. The CDR3 region is CASSHLSRGGRPTNEKLFF. In nucleotides, the CDR3 is TGTGCCAGCAGCCATCTGTCGAGGGGCGGCCGACCAACTAATGAAAAACTGTTTTTT.

The chain has TRBV12-5 and TRBJ2-3; D is unclear. Germline V CDR1 and CDR2: LGHNT, FRNRAP. This CDR3 has 14 amino acids. Trimming stripped 1 base from V and 1 base from J, with 6 bases between. The chain's CDR3 is CASGLGEGTDTQYF. DNA of the CDR3: TGTGCTAGTGGTTTGGGAGAGGGCACAGATACGCAGTATTTT.

The table lists this clonotype with many counts. The chain joins TRBV20-1 to TRBJ2-7, with unresolved D. Germline V gene sequence: CDR1 DFQATT, CDR2 SNEGSKA (reference sequence). The CDR3 is 14 residues long. Between the trimmed V and J ends, which lost 1 base and 1 base, there was a span of 11 bases. The chain's CDR3 is CSARVPGVSYEQYF. The CDR3 DNA sequence: TGCAGTGCTAGAGTGCCAGGAGTTTCCTACGAGCAGTACTTC.

This chain connects TRBV12-3 or TRBV12-4 to TRBJ1-3; D might be TRBD1 (5 bases). Between the trimmed V and J ends, which lost 5 bases and 6 bases, there was a span of 20 bases. CDR3 size: 16 residues. The chain's CDR3 is CASSLLGVGTSNTIYF. The CDR3 nucleotides are TGTGCCAGCAGTCTCCTGGGGGTCGGAACTTCAAACACCATATATTTT.

This clonotype showed up many times. This chain uses TRBV3-1 with TRBJ1-2; perhaps TRBD1 as D (6 bases). V was pared by 4 bases and J by 3 bases, with 12 bases between. This CDR3 contains 14 residues. From germline, CDR1 is LGHDT and CDR2 YNNKEL (reference sequence). CDR3: CASSLGQLDYGYTF. CDR3 DNA: TGTGCCAGCAGCCTCGGACAGCTCGACTATGGCTACACCTTC.

Worth noting for this clonotype: Since the CDR3 does not end with the conserved phenylalanine or tryptophan, this likely comes from a read error. V is TRBV28 and J is TRBJ2-7; perhaps TRBD2 as D (6 bases). This CDR3 has 15 amino acids. Germline V lookup: CDR1 MDHEN, CDR2 SYDVKM. The V and J ends lost 6 bases and 2 bases respectively, with 17 bases between them. The CDR3 DNA sequence: TGTGCCAGCAGCCAAGTCTTGGGCGGGACCTACGAGCAGTACCTC. This gives the protein CASSQVLGGTYEQYL.

At least ten counts were recorded for this clonotype. The rearrangement links TRBV20-1 to TRBJ1-1, with D uncertain. This CDR3 spans 9 amino acids. The germline CDR1 and CDR2 sequences are DFQATT and SNEGSKA (reference sequence). Trimming shortened V by 8 bases and J by 5 bases, and 6 bases separated the two germline ends. CDR3 region: CSTSTEAFF. The CDR3 bases are TGCAGTACGTCGACTGAAGCTTTCTTT.

This clonotype was seen many times. CDR3 nucleotide sequence: TGTGCCAGCAGTTCCCTCTATGCGGGACAAGCTTTCTTT. Translated, it gives CASSSLYAGQAFF. V usage is TRBV6-2 or TRBV6-3 and J usage is TRBJ1-1; perhaps TRBD1 as D (5 bases). The CDR3 totals 13 residues. Trimming took 4 bases from V and 9 from J, leaving 15 bases between them. Germline V gene sequence: CDR1 MNHEY, CDR2 SVGEGT.

This clonotype has just a few counts. The V call is TRBV5-1, the J call TRBJ2-1; 10 bases map to TRBD2. This CDR3 is built from 18 residues. With 2 bases clipped from V and 8 bases from J, the junction kept 16 bases outside the gene matches. Germline assignment: CDR1 SGHRS and CDR2 YFSETQ. The CDR3 nucleotides read TGCGCCAGCAGCTTTCCGATAGAGAGGCCTAGCGGGAGCTATGAGCAGTTCTTC. Amino acid sequence: CASSFPIERPSGSYEQFF.